This TCR beta chain comes out of a study of shared clonotypes between healthy human individuals. Points from the study as a whole: Expectations were that clonotype sharing among donors would be affected by sequencing depth.

Details on this clone: Its target is unknown.

Researchers ran the assay at a deep level. Study processing details: Filtering differed because ImmunoSEQ produced junction-only sequences that carried no quality scores. TCRdb keeps only in-frame clones here, not all; method: immunoSEQ multiplex PCR. V and J calls and clone size are given by that table; D and trimming were obtained from the DNA. Counted here are approximately 460,000 clones, over 60% occurring once; the ten biggest clones make up around 12%. V dropped 0 bases and J dropped 4; count of bases not matched to a gene: 1. Germline V gene lookup returns CDR1 MNHNS and CDR2 SASEGT. The CDR3 has 15 residues.

The chain recombines TRBV6-1 with TRBJ2-3; 10 bases agree with TRBD2. Sequenced input: PBMCs. This sequence originates from a woman aged 40 to 50 in good health. Some clones in this sample may be carry-over from other donors' samples. The CDR3 DNA reads as TGTGCCAGCAGTGAAGCGCTAGCGGGAGCAGATACGCAGTATTTT. Amino acids: CASSEALAGADTQYF.